The text below deals with one T cell receptor beta chain. Its antigen remains unknown. RNA transcripts provided the source from which TCR beta CDR3 regions were amplified. Carried out on the TCR CDR3, a first-round RT-PCR used the HTBI primer set. TCRdb recomputed calls from the multiplex PCR reads with MiXCR, one row per CDR3 protein. The table lists about 420,000 distinct CDR3 sequences, roughly 15% of them singletons. Germline V gene lookup returns CDR1 MDHEN and CDR2 SYDVKM. CDR3 length: 14 amino acids. V dropped 3 bases and J dropped 4; count of bases not matched to a gene: 2. The data belong to a study of T cells in Graves' hyperthyroidism and ophthalmopathy. Study-wide results and caveats: Within blood appeared most thyroid clonotypes that had expanded above 0.001.

This receptor was obtained from a woman younger than 30 with Graves' hyperthyroidism. The source material was blood. The V and J genes are TRBV28 and TRBJ2-5, with 10 bases fitting TRBD2. Here the CDR3 reads CASSLGTSVETQYF. CDR3 bases: TGTGCCAGCAGTTTGGGGACTAGCGTAGAGACCCAGTACTTC.